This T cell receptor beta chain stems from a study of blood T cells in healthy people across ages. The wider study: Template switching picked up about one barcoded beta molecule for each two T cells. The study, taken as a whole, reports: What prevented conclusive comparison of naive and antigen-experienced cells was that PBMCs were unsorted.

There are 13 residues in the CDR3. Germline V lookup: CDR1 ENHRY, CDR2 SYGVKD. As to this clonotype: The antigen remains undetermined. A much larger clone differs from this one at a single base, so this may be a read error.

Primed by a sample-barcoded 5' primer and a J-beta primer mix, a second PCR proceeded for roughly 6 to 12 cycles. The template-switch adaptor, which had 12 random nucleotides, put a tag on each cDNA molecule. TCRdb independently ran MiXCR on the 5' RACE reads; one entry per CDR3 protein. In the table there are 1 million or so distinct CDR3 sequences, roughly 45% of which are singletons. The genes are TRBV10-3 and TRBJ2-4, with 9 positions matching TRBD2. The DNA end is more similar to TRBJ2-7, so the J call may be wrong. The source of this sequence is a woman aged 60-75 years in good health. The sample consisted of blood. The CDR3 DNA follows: TGTGCCATCAGAGGGCTAGCGGGAACCGAGCAGTACTTC. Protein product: CAIRGLAGTEQYF.